The rows below give T cell receptor beta chains drawn from one sample of a study of T cells in Graves' hyperthyroidism and ophthalmopathy. TCRdb re-called the multiplex PCR reads through MiXCR, storing one row per CDR3 protein. The sample gives some 500,000 distinct CDR3 sequences, about 16% of which show up once; approximately 32% is in the top ten. The sequenced material came from blood. The receptors shown here come from a woman in her thirties with Graves' ophthalmopathy. The CDR3 runs from the conserved cysteine through the conserved F or W. Fields, in order: CDR3 DNA, CDR3 protein, clone size, J gene, V gene, D gene. D genes are given only for firm matches. Where a row states a size, it is once, few, many or the class of an expanded clone; other rows omit it.

DNA: TGTGCCAGCAGTTCAGCGGGAGGGGGGGAGACCCAGTACTTC; CDR3: CASSSAGGGETQYF; size: .; J: TRBJ2-5; V: TRBV12-3/TRBV12-4; D: TRBD2
DNA: TGTGCCAGCAGCTTATCCTGGACCCTCGACGGGCCTAGCACAGATACGCAGTATTTT; CDR3: CASSLSWTLDGPSTDTQYF; size: few; J: TRBJ2-3; V: TRBV13; D: .
DNA: TGTGCCAGCACCTTTGGAAATAAGCCCCAGCATTTT; CDR3: CASTFGNKPQHF; size: .; J: TRBJ1-5; V: TRBV7-8; D: .
DNA: TGTGCCAGCAGCCAAGATGCGGGGGTCAATCAGCCCCAGCATTTT; CDR3: CASSQDAGVNQPQHF; size: few; J: TRBJ1-5; V: TRBV4-2; D: .
DNA: TGTGCCAGCAGCCAAGAAAAAGGAGATACGCAGTATTTT; CDR3: CASSQEKGDTQYF; size: few; J: TRBJ2-3; V: TRBV4-2; D: .
DNA: TGTGCCAGCAGCTCTCTCGGTGACTACGAGCAGTACTTC; CDR3: CASSSLGDYEQYF; size: few; J: TRBJ2-7; V: TRBV7-6; D: .
DNA: TGTGCCAGCAGTTCTAGCTTGGGATACAATGAGCAGTTCTTC; CDR3: CASSSSLGYNEQFF; size: many; J: TRBJ2-1; V: TRBV28; D: .
DNA: TGTGCCAGCAGCGCACACAGACATCAGTTCTTC; CDR3: CASSAHRHQFF; size: few; J: TRBJ2-1; V: TRBV3-1; D: .
DNA: TGTGCCAGCAGCTTCCAAAAGGGTAGTTCACCCCTCCACTTT; CDR3: CASSFQKGSSPLHF; size: .; J: TRBJ1-6; V: TRBV5-5; D: .
DNA: TGTGCCAGCAGCTTGGTGCTTAACGAGCAGTACTTC; CDR3: CASSLVLNEQYF; size: few; J: TRBJ2-7; V: TRBV7-9; D: .
DNA: TGCAGCGCCTCTCAGGGGGCGGGCGGGGAGGACGAGCAGTACTTC; CDR3: CSASQGAGGEDEQYF; size: many; J: TRBJ2-7; V: TRBV29-1; D: TRBD1
DNA: TGTGCCAGCCATGGTGGGGCAGGGGGTTCGAGGAGCAATCAGCCCCAGCATTTT; CDR3: CASHGGAGGSRSNQPQHF; size: .; J: TRBJ1-5; V: TRBV19; D: TRBD1
DNA: TGTGCCAGCAGACCCGACAGAGCCTATGGCTACACCTTC; CDR3: CASRPDRAYGYTF; size: .; J: TRBJ1-2; V: TRBV6-1; D: .
DNA: TGTGCCTGGAGTAACGAAAAACTGTTTTTT; CDR3: CAWSNEKLFF; size: many; J: TRBJ1-4; V: TRBV30; D: .
DNA: TGTGCCAGCAGTGAAGCTGAGGGACTAGCGGGAGTTGGGACCCAGTACTTC; CDR3: CASSEAEGLAGVGTQYF; size: .; J: TRBJ2-5; V: TRBV6-1; D: TRBD2
DNA: TGTGCCAGCAGCCAAGGGAGAGTTGGGGCTTTCTTT; CDR3: CASSQGRVGAFF; size: many; J: TRBJ1-1; V: TRBV3-1; D: .
DNA: TGCAGTCCCCGCCTTTCGGGGGGAAATGAAAAACTGTTTTTT; CDR3: CSPRLSGGNEKLFF; size: many; J: TRBJ1-4; V: TRBV20-1; D: .
DNA: TGCAGCGTTGAAGAGTGGCGGGAACAAGATACGCAGTATTTT; CDR3: CSVEEWREQDTQYF; size: few; J: TRBJ2-3; V: TRBV29-1; D: .
DNA: TGTGCCAGCAGCTTAACAGGAACGCAAGAGACCCAGTACTTC; CDR3: CASSLTGTQETQYF; size: .; J: TRBJ2-5; V: TRBV11-2; D: .
DNA: TGTGCCAGCAGCGAACGGACTAGCTCGTTTCATTCCTACAATGAGCAGTTCTTC; CDR3: CASSERTSSFHSYNEQFF; size: many; J: TRBJ2-1; V: TRBV7-9; D: TRBD2
DNA: TGTGCCAGCAGTTTAGGTCACCTATATGGCTACACCTTC; CDR3: CASSLGHLYGYTF; size: .; J: TRBJ1-2; V: TRBV12-3/TRBV12-4; D: .
DNA: TGTGCCAGCAGCTTAGCGGGACAGGTAAACAATGAGCAGTTCTTC; CDR3: CASSLAGQVNNEQFF; size: .; J: TRBJ2-1; V: TRBV7-6; D: TRBD1
DNA: TGCGCCAGCAGCCAATCTGTAGCGACTAGCACAGATACGCAGTATTTT; CDR3: CASSQSVATSTDTQYF; size: many; J: TRBJ2-3; V: TRBV5-1; D: .
DNA: TGTGCCAGTAGTATTACAGGGATGAACACTGAAGCTTTCTTT; CDR3: CASSITGMNTEAFF; size: .; J: TRBJ1-1; V: TRBV19; D: .
DNA: TGCGCCAGCAGCTTGGCCAGATCCTACGAGCAGTACTTC; CDR3: CASSLARSYEQYF; size: many; J: TRBJ2-7; V: TRBV7-2; D: .
DNA: TGTGCCAGCAGTTTCGACCCCAGATATTCACCCCTCCACTTT; CDR3: CASSFDPRYSPLHF; size: many; J: TRBJ1-6; V: TRBV28; D: .
DNA: TGTGCCCACGGGGGCCCGTCGAACACTGAAGCTTTCTTT; CDR3: CAHGGPSNTEAFF; size: many; J: TRBJ1-1; V: TRBV11-2; D: .
DNA: TGCAGCGTTGGCCCGGGACAGGGGAACTATGGCTACACCTTC; CDR3: CSVGPGQGNYGYTF; size: .; J: TRBJ1-2; V: TRBV29-1; D: TRBD1
DNA: TGTGCTAGTGGTTTGGTAATGGCGGGAGGATCCTACAATGAGCAGTTCTTC; CDR3: CASGLVMAGGSYNEQFF; size: many; J: TRBJ2-1; V: TRBV12-5; D: TRBD2
DNA: TGTGCCAGCTCCGCGGGACAGCACTCCTACGAGCAGTACTTC; CDR3: CASSAGQHSYEQYF; size: many; J: TRBJ2-7; V: TRBV18; D: .
DNA: TGTGCCAGCAATACATACACAGGGGGTAATGAGCAGTTCTTC; CDR3: CASNTYTGGNEQFF; size: many; J: TRBJ2-1; V: TRBV28; D: TRBD1